The T cell receptor beta chain under discussion was sequenced for a study of post-analysis software for immune sequencing data. With respect to this clonotype: The antigen remains undetermined.

Study results and limitations: Relative to controls, patients had 4 or 5 TRBV segments at higher frequency, with TRBV5-6, TRBV5-1 and TRBV20-1 among these. Those with multiple sclerosis, the patient group, showed significantly lower normalized Chao1 diversity than controls.

Unique molecular identifiers featured in each of the TCR beta cDNA libraries. TCRdb ran MiXCR on the PCR reads and lists one entry per CDR3 protein. The data hold roughly 870,000 distinct CDR3 sequences, with under 70% observed a single time. V shed 6 bases and J shed 2 bases, with 14 bases lying between them. From germline, CDR1 is MGHRA and CDR2 YSYEKL. The CDR3 is 15 residues long. This sequence was found in a girl aged 5 to 17 with multiple sclerosis. V and J are TRBV4-1 and TRBJ1-5; D is unresolved. The specimen was blood. CDR3 loop: CASSPAREGNQPQHF. CDR3 DNA sequence: TGCGCCAGCAGTCCCGCCCGGGAGGGCAATCAGCCCCAGCATTTT.